In this sample, the clone carrying this T cell receptor beta chain turned up once. The target antigen is unknown. This record belongs to a study of T cells in Graves' hyperthyroidism and ophthalmopathy. No ophthalmopathy progression within 18 months constituted stable Graves' hyperthyroidism. The study enrolled patients aged 18 to 65 with newly diagnosed hyperthyroidism of under 2 months' duration. Clinicians diagnosed patients from clinical symptoms, serum thyroxine and TRAb, thyroid ultrasound and orbital computed tomography. From RNA transcripts, TCR beta CDR3 regions were amplified. The HTBI primer set served for first-round RT-PCR of the TCR CDR3. Each CDR3 protein gets one entry after TCRdb re-called the multiplex PCR reads with MiXCR. The data hold just over 550,000 distinct CDR3 sequences, with about 43% observed a single time. Study-level findings and limits: Separating ophthalmopathy from stable hyperthyroidism was achieved by a 13 V-J model.

CDR1 is SEHNR and CDR2 is FQNEAQ in the germline V gene (reference sequence). The length of the CDR3 is 17 residues. With 2 bases removed from V and 7 bases from J, the gap between germline ends came to 21 bases. The V call is TRBV7-9, the J call TRBJ1-5; tentatively, D is TRBD1 (5 bases). This clonotype was sampled from a woman in her late teens or twenties with Graves' hyperthyroidism. The material sequenced was peripheral blood or thyroid tissue (not recorded which). The CDR3 here is CASSLLWTGGTGQPQHF. The DNA of the CDR3 is TGTGCCAGCAGCTTATTGTGGACCGGGGGAACGGGACAGCCCCAGCATTTT. The entire variable domain, with the rest obtained from reference TRBV7-9 and TRBJ1-5, is as follows: DTGVSQNPRHKITKRGQNVTFRCDPISEHNRLYWYRQTLGQGPEFLTYFQNEAQLEKSRLLSDRFSAERPKGSFSTLEIQRTEQGDSAMYLCASSLLWTGGTGQPQHFGDGTRLSIL.